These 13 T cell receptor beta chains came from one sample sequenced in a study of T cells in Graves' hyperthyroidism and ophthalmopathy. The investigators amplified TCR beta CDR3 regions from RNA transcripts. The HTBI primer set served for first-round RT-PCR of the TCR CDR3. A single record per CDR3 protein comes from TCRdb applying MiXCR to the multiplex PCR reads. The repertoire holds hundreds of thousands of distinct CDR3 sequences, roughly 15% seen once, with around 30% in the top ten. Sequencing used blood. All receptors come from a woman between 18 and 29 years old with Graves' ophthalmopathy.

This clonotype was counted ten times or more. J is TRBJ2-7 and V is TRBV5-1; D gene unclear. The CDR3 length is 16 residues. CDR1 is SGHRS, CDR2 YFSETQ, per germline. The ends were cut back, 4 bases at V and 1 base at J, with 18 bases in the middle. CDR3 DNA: TGCGCCAGCAGCCTTTCACCCGCAACGCCTTCCTACGAGCAGTACTTC. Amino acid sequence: CASSLSPATPSYEQYF.

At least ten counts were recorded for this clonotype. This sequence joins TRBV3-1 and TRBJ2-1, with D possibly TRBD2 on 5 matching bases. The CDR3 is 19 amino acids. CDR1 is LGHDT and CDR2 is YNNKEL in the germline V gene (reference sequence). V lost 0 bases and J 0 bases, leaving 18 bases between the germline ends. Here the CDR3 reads CASSQEAVRTVSSYNEQFF. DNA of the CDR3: TGTGCCAGCAGCCAAGAAGCGGTCAGGACCGTAAGCTCCTACAATGAGCAGTTCTTC.

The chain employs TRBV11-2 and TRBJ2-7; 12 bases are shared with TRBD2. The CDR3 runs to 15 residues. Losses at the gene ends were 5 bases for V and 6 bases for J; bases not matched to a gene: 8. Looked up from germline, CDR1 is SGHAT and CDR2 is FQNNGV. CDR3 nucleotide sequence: TGTGCCAGCAGCGTAGGGGCTAGCGGGGGGGGCGAGCAGTACTTC. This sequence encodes CASSVGASGGGEQYF.

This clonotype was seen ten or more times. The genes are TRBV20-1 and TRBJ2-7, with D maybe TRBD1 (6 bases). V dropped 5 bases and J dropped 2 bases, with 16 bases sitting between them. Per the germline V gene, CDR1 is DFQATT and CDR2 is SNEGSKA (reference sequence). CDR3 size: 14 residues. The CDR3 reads CSAQRQVITYEQYF. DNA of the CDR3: TGCAGTGCTCAGAGACAGGTTATAACCTACGAGCAGTACTTC.

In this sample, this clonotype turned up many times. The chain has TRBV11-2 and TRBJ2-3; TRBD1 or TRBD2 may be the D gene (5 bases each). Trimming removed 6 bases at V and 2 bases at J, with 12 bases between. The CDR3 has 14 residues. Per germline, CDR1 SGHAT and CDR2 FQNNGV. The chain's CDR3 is CASRGRQNTDTQYF. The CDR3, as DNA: TGTGCCAGCAGGGGGAGACAGAACACAGATACGCAGTATTTT.

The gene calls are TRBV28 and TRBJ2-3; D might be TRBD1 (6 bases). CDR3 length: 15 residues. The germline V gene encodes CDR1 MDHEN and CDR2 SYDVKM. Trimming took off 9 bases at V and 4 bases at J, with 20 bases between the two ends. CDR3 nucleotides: TGTGCCAGTAGACGCCACCGGGACACCGCAGATACGCAGTATTTT. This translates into CASRRHRDTADTQYF.

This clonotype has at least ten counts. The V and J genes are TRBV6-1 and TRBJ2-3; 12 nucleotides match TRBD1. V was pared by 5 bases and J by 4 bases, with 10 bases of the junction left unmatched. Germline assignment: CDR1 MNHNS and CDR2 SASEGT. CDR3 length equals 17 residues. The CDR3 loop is CASSLFGTGGASDTQYF. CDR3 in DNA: TGTGCCAGCAGTCTGTTCGGGACAGGGGGCGCATCAGATACGCAGTATTTT.

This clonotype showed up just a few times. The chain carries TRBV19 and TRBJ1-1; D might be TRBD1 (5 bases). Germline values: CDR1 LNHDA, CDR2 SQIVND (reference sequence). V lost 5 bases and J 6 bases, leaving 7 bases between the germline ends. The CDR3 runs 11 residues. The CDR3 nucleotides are TGTGCCAGTAGTGTGGGACCTGAAGCTTTCTTT. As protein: CASSVGPEAFF.

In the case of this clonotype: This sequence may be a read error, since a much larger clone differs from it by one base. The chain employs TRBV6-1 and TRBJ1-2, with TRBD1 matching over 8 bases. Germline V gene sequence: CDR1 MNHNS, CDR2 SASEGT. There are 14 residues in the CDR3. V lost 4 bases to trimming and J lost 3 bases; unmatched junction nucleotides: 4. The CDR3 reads CASSVQGGYYGYTF. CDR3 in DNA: TGTGCCAGCAGTGTACAGGGGGGTTACTATGGCTACACCTTC.

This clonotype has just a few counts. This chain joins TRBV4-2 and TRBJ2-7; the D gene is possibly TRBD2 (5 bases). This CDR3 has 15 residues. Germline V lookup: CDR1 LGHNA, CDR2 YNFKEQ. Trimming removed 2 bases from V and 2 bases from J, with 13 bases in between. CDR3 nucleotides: TGTGCCAGCAGCCAACCCAGCGGACGACCCTACGAGCAGTACTTC. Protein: CASSQPSGRPYEQYF.

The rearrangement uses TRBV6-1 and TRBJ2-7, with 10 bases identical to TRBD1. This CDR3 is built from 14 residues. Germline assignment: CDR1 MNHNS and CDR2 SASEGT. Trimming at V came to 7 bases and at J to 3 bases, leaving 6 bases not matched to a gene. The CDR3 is CASTGTGAIYEQYF. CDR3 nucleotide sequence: TGTGCCAGCACCGGGACAGGGGCAATCTACGAGCAGTACTTC.

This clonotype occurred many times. The CDR3 sequence: CATRLAGNNEQFF. CDR3 in DNA: TGTGCCACCAGGCTAGCGGGAAACAATGAGCAGTTCTTC. This chain uses TRBV24-1 with TRBJ2-1; TRBD2 matches at 9 bases. Germline V gives CDR1 KGHDR, CDR2 SFDVKD. The CDR3 spans 13 residues. The trim removed 7 bases at V and 5 bases at J, leaving 2 bases unmatched.

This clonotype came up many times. This CDR3 is CASSLVVPEAFF. The CDR3 DNA follows: TGTGCCAGCAGCTTAGTGGTGCCTGAAGCTTTCTTT. This chain uses TRBV11-2 with TRBJ1-1; D not resolved. The germline CDR1 and CDR2 sequences are SGHAT and FQNNGV. Trimming cost V 1 base and J 6 bases, with 6 bases left between them. The CDR3 totals 12 residues.